These 3 T cell receptor beta chains were sequenced from one sample in a study of spatial heterogeneity in lung cancer. These receptors lack a known antigen. Broader study findings: Tumoral mutation counts were tracked by counts of expanded intratumoral alpha and beta TCRs.

One entry per CDR3 protein, called by TCRdb with MiXCR from the 5' RACE reads. The sample holds some 10,000 distinct CDR3 sequences, roughly 13% seen once. As to time point: sample taken at primary tumor resection. The source was lung tumor tissue, collected at surgery. The receptors originated from a male donor with early-stage non-small cell lung cancer.

This clonotype has a count of ten or more. V is TRBV18 and J is TRBJ2-5; 10 positions match TRBD1. With 4 bases clipped from V and 4 bases from J, the junction kept 3 bases outside the gene matches. CDR3 length equals 14 residues. Germline V gene data show CDR1 as KGHSH and CDR2 as LQKENI. The CDR3 DNA sequence: TGTGCCAGCTCACGGGACAGGGGAATAGAGACCCAGTACTTC. It yields the protein CASSRDRGIETQYF.

This clonotype has at least ten counts. The chain carries TRBV28 and TRBJ2-1; 9 bases are a match to TRBD1. V lost 1 base to trimming and J lost 8 bases; unmatched junction nucleotides: 9. Per germline, CDR1 MDHEN and CDR2 SYDVKM. The CDR3 is 16 amino acids. CDR3 amino acids: CASSLFPGQGIHEQFF. The CDR3 nucleotides are TGTGCCAGCAGTTTATTCCCGGGACAGGGAATCCATGAGCAGTTCTTC.

Sample share makes this clonotype medium-sized. This sequence joins TRBV10-3 and TRBJ2-2, with D perhaps assigned TRBD1 or TRBD2 (5 bases each). From germline, CDR1 is ENHRY and CDR2 SYGVKD. Trimming stripped 5 bases from V and 0 bases from J, with 22 bases between. The CDR3 runs to 19 residues. The CDR3 nucleotides are TGTGCCATCAGTCCCCTCCCGGATGAGGGGTTCGCGAACACCGGGGAGCTGTTTTTT. It yields the protein CAISPLPDEGFANTGELFF.